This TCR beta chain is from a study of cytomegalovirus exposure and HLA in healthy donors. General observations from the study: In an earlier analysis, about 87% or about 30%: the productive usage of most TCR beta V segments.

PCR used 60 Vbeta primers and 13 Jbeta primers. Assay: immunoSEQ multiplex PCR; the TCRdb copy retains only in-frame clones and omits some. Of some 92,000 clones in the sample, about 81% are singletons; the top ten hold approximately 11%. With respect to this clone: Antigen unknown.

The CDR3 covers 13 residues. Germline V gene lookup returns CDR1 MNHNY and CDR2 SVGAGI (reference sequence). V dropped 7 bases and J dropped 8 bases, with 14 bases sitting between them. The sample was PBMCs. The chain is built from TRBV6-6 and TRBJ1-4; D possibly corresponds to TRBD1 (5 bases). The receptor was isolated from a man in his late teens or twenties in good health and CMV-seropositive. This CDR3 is CASTSGGYEKLFF. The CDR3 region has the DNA TGTGCCAGCACCTCTGGGGGGTACGAAAAACTGTTTTTT.